This T cell receptor beta chain was captured by sequencing in a study of Ad26.COV2.S vaccination and SARS-CoV-2 variants. This CDR3 is 14 amino acids long. Germline V gene data show CDR1 as SGHTA and CDR2 as FQGTGA. V trimming: 9 bases; J trimming: 0 bases; junction bases outside the gene matches: 6. Data came from immunoSEQ multiplex PCR; TCRdb stores just in-frame clones and leaves some out. The sample gives around 270,000 clones, around 88% of which show up once; roughly 3% is in the top ten. Treatment here: 19 received Ad26.COV2.S at low or high dose, single or two shots; about 5 received placebo; per-sample allocation not given. Each sample was drawn 63 days after the first injection (of vaccine or placebo).

The TCR was taken from a person between 18 and 65 years old who received the Ad26.COV2.S COVID-19 vaccine or a placebo. The material sequenced was peripheral blood, taken in a trial of Ad26.COV2.S vaccine versus placebo. The rearrangement joins TRBV7-3 to TRBJ2-3, with 7 bases fitting TRBD2. CDR3 amino acids: CASSSGYSTDTQYF. The CDR3 DNA reads as TGTGCCAGTAGTAGCGGGTATAGCACAGATACGCAGTATTTT.